This TCR beta chain originates from a study of T cells in Graves' hyperthyroidism and ophthalmopathy. General study points: Ophthalmopathy stood apart from stable hyperthyroidism in a 13 V-J model. Among thyroid clonotypes expanded above 0.001, most also appeared in blood. The model identified upcoming ophthalmopathy a median approximately seven months ahead of onset.

There are many counts of this clonotype. Its antigen remains unidentified. CDR3 length equals 14 residues. Germline-derived CDR1 and CDR2 are KGHSH and LQKENI. V lost 0 bases and J 1 base, leaving 6 bases between the germline ends. Amplified TCR beta CDR3 regions came from RNA transcripts. The TCR CDR3 first-round RT-PCR relied on the HTBI primer set. MiXCR, applied by TCRdb to the multiplex PCR reads, yields one record per CDR3 protein. The sample lists about 740,000 distinct CDR3 sequences, around 15% occurring once. PBMCs were sourced from approximately 10 ml fresh peripheral blood. V gene TRBV18 combines with J gene TRBJ2-5; D may be TRBD1 or TRBD2 (5 bases each). The sequence was obtained from a woman under 30 with Graves' hyperthyroidism. The sample taken for sequencing was blood. This CDR3 is CASSPPGTQETQYF. For the CDR3, the DNA is TGTGCCAGCTCACCACCTGGGACCCAAGAGACCCAGTACTTC.